The 17 T cell receptor beta chains reported below all come from one sample, sequenced in a study of Tregs in tolerant kidney transplant recipients. These receptors' targets are unknown. The protocol was immunoSEQ multiplex PCR, while the TCRdb copy is restricted to in-frame clones and leaves out a portion. Here the sample spans thousands of clones, about 44% being singletons. The sequencing input was CD4+ T cells from blood cultured with allogeneic cells. Source of these receptors: a human donor in good health.

This clone appeared a few times. This chain joins TRBV5-1 and TRBJ1-1; perhaps TRBD1 as D (5 bases). Germline V gene data show CDR1 as SGHRS and CDR2 as YFSETQ. The CDR3 contains 12 residues. The V and J ends lost 0 bases and 6 bases respectively, with 6 bases between them. CDR3 nucleotides: TGCGCCAGCAGCTTGGACAGGTCTGAAGCTTTCTTT. Amino acid sequence: CASSLDRSEAFF.

This clone was recorded many times. This rearrangement joins TRBV7-6 to TRBJ1-1; a weak D match, TRBD1 (5 bases). This CDR3 contains 13 residues. Germline lookup yields CDR1 SGHVS and CDR2 FNYEAQ. The ends were cut back, 4 bases at V and 3 bases at J, with 9 bases in the middle. The CDR3 reads CASSSRGDTEAFF. CDR3 DNA: TGTGCCAGCAGCTCCCGGGGGGACACTGAAGCTTTCTTT.

The chain uses TRBV19 and TRBJ2-7; 8 positions agree with TRBD2. The CDR3 runs to 13 residues. Trimming took 9 bases from V and 4 from J; bases not matched to a gene: 8. Germline V gene sequence: CDR1 LNHDA, CDR2 SQIVND (reference sequence). CDR3 in amino acids: CASGRGGRYEQYF. CDR3 DNA sequence: TGTGCCAGCGGGAGGGGGGGAAGGTACGAGCAGTACTTC.

This clone was seen only a few times. V usage is TRBV11-3 and J usage is TRBJ2-1, with D possibly being TRBD2 (6 bases). V lost 1 base and J lost 8, with 6 bases in between. Germline CDR1 is SGHNT and CDR2 is YENEEA. CDR3 length: 12 residues. The DNA of the CDR3 is TGTGCCAGCAGCTTAGCTAGCGATGAGCAGTTCTTC. Its protein product is CASSLASDEQFF. The variable domain in full, with the rest retrieved from reference TRBV11-3 and TRBJ2-1, is EAGVVQSPRYKIIEKKQPVAFWCNPISGHNTLYWYLQNLGQGPELLIRYENEEAVDDSQLPKDRFSAERLKGVDSTLKIQPAELGDSAVYLCASSLASDEQFFGPGTRLTVL.

This clone was seen a handful of times. The chain is built from TRBV4-1 and TRBJ1-2; the D is unclear. CDR1 and CDR2 (germline): MGHRA, YSYEKL. CDR3 size: 15 residues. The ends were cut back, 1 base at V and 8 bases at J, with 17 bases in the middle. CDR3 DNA: TGCGCCAGCAGCCAAGCGGCCCTGGGCAGGAGGGGCTACACCTTC. Amino acid sequence: CASSQAALGRRGYTF.

V is TRBV7-9 and J is TRBJ1-2; 8 bases are shared with TRBD1. CDR3 length: 13 residues. Losses at the gene ends were 6 bases for V and 5 bases for J; bases not matched to a gene: 5. The germline CDR1 and CDR2 sequences are SEHNR and FQNEAQ (reference sequence). The CDR3, as DNA: TGTGCCAGCAGTTACGACAGGGGATATGGCTACACCTTC. The encoded protein is CASSYDRGYGYTF.

This clone has just a few counts. The chain employs TRBV6-5 and TRBJ1-2; tentatively, D is TRBD1 (5 bases). Germline V gives CDR1 MNHEY, CDR2 SVGAGI. CDR3 length equals 15 residues. Trimming took off 7 bases at V and 4 bases at J, with 19 bases between the two ends. The CDR3 here is CASTRSGARGYGYTF. DNA for the CDR3: TGTGCCAGCACTCGCTCCGGGGCAAGGGGCTATGGCTACACCTTC.

This clone was seen only a few times. The chain couples TRBV6-5 to TRBJ2-1, with unresolved D. In germline, CDR1 is MNHEY, CDR2 SVGAGI. The germline V and J ends were trimmed by 8 bases and 5 bases, with 10 bases remaining between them. The CDR3 runs 12 residues. CDR3 DNA sequence: TGTGCCAGCGCAAGGCGAGACAATGAGCAGTTCTTC. It is translated as CASARRDNEQFF.

The V gene is TRBV4-3, the J gene TRBJ2-4, with 7 positions matching TRBD2. In germline, CDR1 is LGHNA, CDR2 YSLEER. The CDR3 is made up of 16 amino acids. V gave up 4 bases and J gave up 3 bases; unmatched junction bases: 9. CDR3: CASSLRGSGGKNIQYF. Written as DNA, the CDR3 is TGCGCCAGCAGCCTCCGCGGGAGTGGAGGCAAAAACATTCAGTACTTC.

The CDR3 is CASSLGTSVAADTQYF. The CDR3 DNA reads TGTGCCAGCAGCTTGGGGACGTCGGTAGCGGCAGATACGCAGTATTTT. The V call is TRBV7-2, the J call TRBJ2-3, with D perhaps matching TRBD2 (6 bases). V was trimmed by 3 bases and J by 4 bases, leaving 17 bases between them. The CDR3 consists of 16 residues. Looked up from germline, CDR1 is SGHTA and CDR2 is FQGNSA. The variable domain in full, with the rest retrieved from reference TRBV7-2 and TRBJ2-3, is GAGVSQSPSNKVTEKGKDVELRCDPISGHTALYWYRQSLGQGLEFLIYFQGNSAPDKSGLPSDRFSAERTGGSVSTLTIQRTQQEDSAVYLCASSLGTSVAADTQYFGPGTRLTVL.

There are a few counts of this clone. The V and J genes are TRBV21-1 and TRBJ1-2; the table gives TRBD1 as D, unverified against the DNA. TRBV21-1 is recorded as a pseudogene. The CDR3 is 17 amino acids. The CDR3: CASSIIQGARHNYGYTF. For the CDR3, the DNA is TGTGCCAGCAGCATAATACAGGGGGCGCGGCATAACTATGGCTACACCTTC.

This clone showed up just a few times. V gene TRBV5-6 combines with J gene TRBJ2-3; tentatively, D is TRBD1 (6 bases). In germline, CDR1 is SGHDT, CDR2 YYEEEE. The CDR3 is made up of 14 amino acids. The V gene lost 4 bases and the J gene lost 6 bases, with 15 bases spanning the gap. The CDR3 protein is CASSLGQPGDTQYF. Written as DNA, the CDR3 is TGTGCCAGCAGCCTGGGACAACCTGGGGATACGCAGTATTTT.

This chain uses TRBV10-3 with TRBJ2-6; 9 bases are shared with TRBD1. This CDR3 is 18 amino acids long. Germline values: CDR1 ENHRY, CDR2 SYGVKD. Germline trimming cut 6 bases from V and 0 bases from J; bases unmatched to any gene: 9. The CDR3 here is CAIRNPGTGSSGANVLTF. For the CDR3, the DNA is TGTGCCATCAGGAACCCTGGGACAGGGAGCTCTGGGGCCAACGTCCTGACTTTC.

This chain joins TRBV7-1 and TRBJ2-3; D perhaps matches TRBD1 (6 bases). TRBV7-1 is annotated as an ORF whose role is uncertain. CDR3 length equals 16 residues. The V gene lost 5 bases and the J gene lost 2 bases, with 17 bases spanning the gap. This chain's CDR3 is CASSLGQLLTTDTQYF. CDR3 DNA sequence: TGTGCCAGCAGCCTCGGACAGTTATTAACCACAGATACGCAGTATTTT.

This clone was observed a handful of times. The chain couples TRBV7-2 to TRBJ1-3; D remains ambiguous. Germline V gene data show CDR1 as SGHTA and CDR2 as FQGNSA. Trimming shortened V by 1 base and J by 9 bases, and 13 bases separated the two germline ends. This CDR3 contains 14 residues. In nucleotides, the CDR3 is TGTGCCAGCAGCTTAGACGGGTCTCTGGGCACCATATATTTT. Protein: CASSLDGSLGTIYF.

This clone was seen just once. The genes are TRBV7-9 and TRBJ2-3, with D perhaps TRBD1 or TRBD2 (5 bases each). The CDR3 loop spans 18 amino acids. Germline assignment: CDR1 SEHNR and CDR2 FQNEAQ (reference sequence). Deletions cut 1 base from V and 1 base from J, with 18 bases between. The CDR3 sequence: CASSLELRALGGTDTQYF. The CDR3 DNA reads TGTGCCAGCAGCTTAGAGCTTAGGGCCTTGGGGGGCACAGATACGCAGTATTTT.

The V gene is TRBV9, the J gene TRBJ2-3, with 12 bases fitting TRBD2. CDR1 is SGDLS and CDR2 is YYNGEE in the germline V gene. This CDR3 has 15 residues. The V and J ends lost 5 bases and 7 bases, in that order; junction bases with no gene match: 8. The CDR3 spells CASSRTSGESYTQYF. Written as DNA, the CDR3 is TGTGCCAGCAGTCGGACTAGCGGGGAATCCTATACGCAGTATTTT.